Sequencing of this T cell receptor beta chain was carried out in a study of CD8 T cells in ankylosing spondylitis. Germline CDR1 reads DFQATT; CDR2 reads SNEGSKA (reference sequence). The CDR3 spans 14 residues. Trimming pared 3 bases from V and 2 bases from J, leaving 8 bases between. General study points: Disease-linked clones were reportedly significantly enriched in matched ankylosing spondylitis synovial fluid. Before this, some motif variants had been reported in reactive arthritis synovial fluid and blood. Those disease-linked clones were CD8+; they were also relatively rare in peripheral blood. A TCR beta motif made of about 8 highly homologous variants seemed typical of ankylosing spondylitis blood.

This clonotype has at least ten counts. Its target is not known. As the method for making TCR beta libraries, quantitative 5'-RACE with molecular barcodes was used. One entry per CDR3 protein, called by TCRdb with MiXCR from the 5' RACE reads. There are 450,000 to 550,000 distinct CDR3 sequences in the sample; roughly 5% occur only once, and under 4.5% lies in the top ten. The chain uses TRBV20-1 and TRBJ2-6; D gene unclear. The sequencing sample was made of blood, either unsorted or a sorted T cell fraction (not recorded which). This TCR derives from a male donor with ankylosing spondylitis. Written as DNA, the CDR3 is TGCAGTGCTAGGACGGTCGCTGGGGCCAACGTCCTGACTTTC. Its protein product is CSARTVAGANVLTF.